The sequence of this T cell receptor (beta chain) was determined in a study of Ad26.COV2.S vaccination and SARS-CoV-2 variants. Treatment specified: around 19 received Ad26.COV2.S at low or high dose, single or two shots; 5 received placebo; per-sample allocation not given. Day 63 following the first vaccine or placebo injection was when the samples were taken. The individual, an adult aged 18-55 years, was a donor in Boston. This table comes from immunoSEQ multiplex PCR, and its TCRdb copy is limited to in-frame clones, with some not included. The data show about 440,000 clones, about nine tenths seen once. Source: peripheral blood, taken in a trial of Ad26.COV2.S vaccine versus placebo. The clonotype originates from a person between 18 and 59 years old who received the Ad26.COV2.S COVID-19 vaccine or a placebo.

Here the CDR3 reads CASSRGGLEYNEQFF. In DNA form, the CDR3 reads TGTGCCAGCTCCCGCGGCGGGCTAGAATACAATGAGCAGTTCTTC. V usage is TRBV6-6 and J usage is TRBJ2-1, with a weak D call TRBD2 (5 bases). V lost 8 bases and J 4 bases, leaving 18 bases between the germline ends. This CDR3 region has 15 residues. Germline V gene lookup returns CDR1 MNHNY and CDR2 SVGAGI (reference sequence).